This T cell receptor (beta chain) was sequenced in a study of monozygotic twins with inflammatory bowel disease. Template-switch reactions added UMIs with a 6-nucleotide sample barcode. For each CDR3 protein, TCRdb gives one entry from its re-call of the 5' RACE reads, without DNA. The listing contains 400,000 to 500,000 distinct CDR3 sequences. Per donor there was one draw, yielding a blood sample of roughly 2.7 ml. Germline CDR1 MNHNS, CDR2 SASEGT. The CDR3 sequence is 15 residues long. The receptor comes from a human donor with ulcerative colitis or Crohn's disease, or a healthy co-twin of an affected twin (not recorded which). The sequenced material came from blood. The rearrangement joins TRBV6-1 to TRBJ1-2; absent DNA, TCRdb's TRBD1 call cannot be checked. The CDR3 loop reads CASSPSGPRNYGYTF.